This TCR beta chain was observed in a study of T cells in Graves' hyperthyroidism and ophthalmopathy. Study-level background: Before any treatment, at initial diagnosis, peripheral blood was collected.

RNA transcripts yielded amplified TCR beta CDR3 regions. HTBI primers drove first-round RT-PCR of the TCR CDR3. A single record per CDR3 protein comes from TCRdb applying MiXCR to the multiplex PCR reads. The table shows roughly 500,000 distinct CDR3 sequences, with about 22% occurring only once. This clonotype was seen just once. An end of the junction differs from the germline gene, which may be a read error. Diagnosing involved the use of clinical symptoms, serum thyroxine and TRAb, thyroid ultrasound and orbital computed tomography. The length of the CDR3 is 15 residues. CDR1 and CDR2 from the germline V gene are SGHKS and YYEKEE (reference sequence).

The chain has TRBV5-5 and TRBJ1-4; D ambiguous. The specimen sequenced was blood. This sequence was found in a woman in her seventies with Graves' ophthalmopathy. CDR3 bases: TGCGCCAGCAGCTTGACCGGACGGTCTAATGAAAAACTGTTTTTT. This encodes CASSLTGRSNEKLFF.